This entry lists 26 T cell receptor beta chains sequenced from one sample in a study of cytomegalovirus exposure and HLA in healthy donors (dated by TCRdb to about 2017). Libraries came from the immunoSEQ multiplex PCR assay. The multiplex PCR relied on a mix of 60 forward primers for TCR Vbeta segments and 13 reverse primers for TCR Jbeta segments. TCRdb obtained this table from immuneACCESS and retained in-frame rearrangements with V and J assigned. These tables miss some clones; where compared with another copy, unresolved V genes account for less than half of the shortfall, and the remainder is unexplained. For this sample the table gives about 190,000 clones, of which under 85% were detected only once. The ten largest make up 1.6% of the sample. The sequenced material came from PBMCs. The receptors shown here come from a woman aged 18 to 35 in good health and CMV-seronegative.

This rearrangement joins TRBV10-3 to TRBJ1-2; a weak D match, TRBD1 (6 bases). The CDR3 totals 15 residues. CDR1 is ENHRY and CDR2 is SYGVKD in the germline V gene. Trimming stripped 2 bases from V and 4 bases from J, with 14 bases between. The CDR3 bases are TGTGCCATCAGTGAGGGGAACAGGGTTGCCTATGGCTACACCTTC. It translates to CAISEGNRVAYGYTF.

V and J are TRBV4-1 and TRBJ2-1; no firm D call. Germline V gene lookup returns CDR1 MGHRA and CDR2 YSYEKL. With 3 bases removed from V and 6 bases from J, the gap between germline ends came to 15 bases. The CDR3 contains 15 residues. CDR3 DNA sequence: TGCGCCAGCAGCCACCGCCAGGCCCTCTCCAATGAGCAGTTCTTC. Amino acids: CASSHRQALSNEQFF.

The chain is built from TRBV4-2 and TRBJ2-7, with a tentative D call TRBD1 (5 bases). V dropped 0 bases and J dropped 3 bases, with 6 bases sitting between them. The CDR3 consists of 13 residues. Germline V gene lookup returns CDR1 LGHNA and CDR2 YNFKEQ. The CDR3 region has the DNA TGTGCCAGCAGCCAAGACAGGGACTACGAGCAGTACTTC. Translating gives CASSQDRDYEQYF.

Remarks on this clone: Other DNA sequences from this sample encode an identical CDR3 as well. The rearrangement uses TRBV5-1 and TRBJ1-2; 9 nucleotides align to TRBD1. The CDR3 loop spans 14 amino acids. CDR1 and CDR2 from the germline V gene are SGHRS and YFSETQ. V trimming: 4 bases; J trimming: 2 bases; junction bases outside the gene matches: 3. Here the CDR3 DNA reads TGCGCCAGCAGCCTCGGACAGGGGAACTATGGCTACACCTTC. Its protein is CASSLGQGNYGYTF.

The chain links TRBV5-1 to TRBJ2-7; 12 bases are a match to TRBD1. In germline, CDR1 is SGHRS, CDR2 YFSETQ. This CDR3 contains 14 residues. Trimming took 4 bases from V and 6 from J; bases not matched to a gene: 5. CDR3 sequence (DNA): TGCGCCAGCAGCAGACCGGGACAGGGGGCCGAGCAGTACTTC. Translating gives CASSRPGQGAEQYF.

V gene TRBV10-2 combines with J gene TRBJ2-7; 7 nucleotides agree with TRBD1. V was clipped by 6 bases and J by 4 bases; unmatched bases: 12. This CDR3 region has 15 residues. Germline V CDR1 and CDR2: WSHSY, SAAADI. The CDR3 nucleotides read TGCGCCAGCAGAGCCGGGACAGTCTCTTGGTACGAGCAGTACTTC. Amino acid sequence: CASRAGTVSWYEQYF.

This chain connects TRBV9 to TRBJ1-1, with a possible D match to TRBD1 (6 bases). Germline CDR1 reads SGDLS; CDR2 reads YYNGEE. Trimming left V 3 bases short and J 5 bases short, with 11 bases between. The CDR3 length is 13 residues. CDR3 nucleotide sequence: TGTGCCAGCAGCGCAGGGGTATCAACTGAAGCTTTCTTT. This gives the protein CASSAGVSTEAFF.

V gene TRBV28 combines with J gene TRBJ2-1; TRBD2 matches at 10 bases. CDR1 MDHEN and CDR2 SYDVKM come from the germline V gene. This CDR3 spans 18 amino acids. V lost 3 bases to trimming and J lost 7 bases; unmatched junction nucleotides: 15. CDR3 in DNA: TGTGCCAGCAGTTTTAGGCTGGAGCGGGGGGGCCGGGGTAATGAGCAGTTCTTC. Encoded protein: CASSFRLERGGRGNEQFF.

V and J are TRBV6-6 and TRBJ1-1; D gene ambiguous. Trimming left V 7 bases short and J 0 bases short, with 9 bases between. Per germline, CDR1 MNHNY and CDR2 SVGAGI (reference sequence). This CDR3 has 13 amino acids. The DNA for the CDR3 is TGTGCCAGCATTCAGGAAATGAACACTGAAGCTTTCTTT. This codes for CASIQEMNTEAFF.

The rearrangement uses TRBV5-8 and TRBJ2-7; TRBD1 matches 10 bases. CDR3 size: 14 residues. Trimming removed 10 bases from V and 2 bases from J; junction bases left unmatched: 9. Germline CDR1 and CDR2: SGHTS and YDEGEE. CDR3 residues: CAGTDRGLTYEQYF. The DNA for the CDR3 is TGTGCCGGGACCGACAGGGGGCTTACCTACGAGCAGTACTTC.

The chain joins TRBV13 to TRBJ2-5; 8 bases align to TRBD1. V lost 5 bases and J lost 5; bases outside the gene matches: 7. This CDR3 is built from 14 residues. The germline V gene encodes CDR1 PRHDT and CDR2 FYEKMQ (reference sequence). CDR3 nucleotides: TGTGCCAGCAGCACGGACAGGGCCCGGGAGACCCAGTACTTC. Translating it yields CASSTDRARETQYF.

The chain is built from TRBV5-1 and TRBJ1-5; weak D call: TRBD1 (5 bases). The germline V gene has CDR1 SGHRS and CDR2 YFSETQ. This CDR3 is built from 14 residues. Trimming left V 4 bases short and J 2 bases short, with 10 bases between. Here the CDR3 DNA reads TGCGCCAGCAGCCCAGCGGGGGGCAATCAGCCCCAGCATTTT. It specifies CASSPAGGNQPQHF.

This rearrangement joins TRBV18 to TRBJ2-5; perhaps TRBD1 as D (5 bases). The CDR3 loop spans 11 amino acids. Trimming pared 4 bases from V and 5 bases from J, leaving 5 bases between. Germline V gene data show CDR1 as KGHSH and CDR2 as LQKENI. As DNA, the CDR3 is TGTGCCAGCTCACAGGGGGAGACCCAGTACTTC. Its translation: CASSQGETQYF.

The chain couples TRBV4-3 to TRBJ1-5; 8 nucleotides line up with TRBD1. The J segment lost 0 bases and the V segment lost 0 bases, leaving 7 bases of the junction unmatched. Looked up from germline, CDR1 is LGHNA and CDR2 is YSLEER. The CDR3 runs to 18 residues. CDR3 nucleotide sequence: TGCGCCAGCAGCCAAGAACAGGGGGGGGAGTATAGCAATCAGCCCCAGCATTTT. The encoded protein is CASSQEQGGEYSNQPQHF.

In this sample, this clone turned up a few times. The chain joins TRBV13 to TRBJ2-1; TRBD2 might be the D (5 bases). V gave up 2 bases and J gave up 7 bases, with 12 bases separating them. The length of the CDR3 is 14 residues. Germline V gives CDR1 PRHDT, CDR2 FYEKMQ (reference sequence). CDR3 sequence (DNA): TGTGCCAGCAGCTTACCTAGCTTAGGGAATGAGCAGTTCTTC. It yields the protein CASSLPSLGNEQFF.

Regarding this clone: Other DNA sequences from this sample encode an identical CDR3 as well. The rearrangement uses TRBV5-1 and TRBJ1-1; perhaps TRBD1 as D (6 bases). Germline lookup yields CDR1 SGHRS and CDR2 YFSETQ. Trimming removed 4 bases from V and 8 bases from J, with 9 bases in between. The CDR3 spans 11 residues. The CDR3 DNA is TGCGCCAGCAGCCCGGGGACAGAAGCTTTCTTT. Amino acids: CASSPGTEAFF.

The chain carries TRBV2 and TRBJ1-5; TRBD1 matches 7 bases. V was clipped by 6 bases and J by 16 bases; unmatched bases: 18. This CDR3 has 14 amino acids. Germline V gives CDR1 SNHLY, CDR2 FYNNEI. This CDR3 reads CASSGRTGDFVGHF. In nucleotides, the CDR3 is TGTGCCAGCAGCGGAAGGACAGGAGACTTTGTGGGTCATTTT.

V is TRBV5-1 and J is TRBJ1-3, with 7 bases lining up with TRBD1. With V trimmed by 0 bases and J by 3 bases, 6 bases remained unmatched. Germline V gene sequence: CDR1 SGHRS, CDR2 YFSETQ. The CDR3 length is 16 residues. This CDR3 reads CASSLVGGLYGNTIYF. The DNA for the CDR3 is TGCGCCAGCAGCTTGGTAGGGGGCTTATATGGAAACACCATATATTTT.

V is TRBV4-2 and J is TRBJ2-5; 9 nucleotides match TRBD1. The CDR3 has 13 amino acids. Germline V gives CDR1 LGHNA, CDR2 YNFKEQ. Losses at the gene ends were 6 bases for V and 4 bases for J; bases not matched to a gene: 3. CDR3 sequence (DNA): TGTGCCAGCAGTCTGGACAGGGGAGAGACCCAGTACTTC. Its protein is CASSLDRGETQYF.

The chain uses TRBV5-1 and TRBJ2-2; 7 bases align to TRBD1. Germline V gene lookup returns CDR1 SGHRS and CDR2 YFSETQ. The CDR3 contains 15 residues. V shed 4 bases, J shed 1 base, and the junction held 4 bases outside the gene matches. The CDR3 spells CASSPGQMNTGELFF. The DNA for the CDR3 is TGCGCCAGCAGCCCGGGACAGATGAACACCGGGGAGCTGTTTTTT.

The CDR3 reads CASSLVAGGGYTF. In nucleotides, the CDR3 is TGTGCCAGCAGCTTGGTTGCGGGTGGCGGCTACACCTTC. The chain links TRBV5-6 to TRBJ1-2, with unresolved D. V was trimmed by 0 bases and J by 8 bases, leaving 11 bases between them. The germline V gene has CDR1 SGHDT and CDR2 YYEEEE. This CDR3 region has 13 residues. The complete variable domain, with remaining parts taken from reference TRBV5-6 and TRBJ1-2, reads DAGVTQSPTHLIKTRGQQVTLRCSPKSGHDTVSWYQQALGQGPQFIFQYYEEEERQRGNFPDRFSGHQFPNYSSELNVNALLLGDSALYLCASSLVAGGGYTFGSGTRLTVV.

This clone has a single count. The chain uses TRBV5-1 and TRBJ2-6, with a possible D match to TRBD1 (6 bases). The V end lost 3 bases, the J end lost 0 bases, and 16 bases lay between the germline ends. CDR1 is SGHRS and CDR2 is YFSETQ in the germline V gene. CDR3 length: 18 amino acids. The CDR3 reads CASSSSGTPYSGANVLTF. CDR3 sequence (DNA): TGCGCCAGCAGCTCCTCCGGGACACCGTACTCTGGGGCCAACGTCCTGACTTTC.

The chain uses TRBV13 and TRBJ2-1, with 8 bases lining up with TRBD1. CDR1 and CDR2 from the germline V gene are PRHDT and FYEKMQ (reference sequence). The CDR3 runs to 18 residues. V lost 2 bases, J lost 0 bases, and 9 bases stayed unmatched. The CDR3 region is CASSLTKRQGSSYNEQFF. CDR3 sequence (DNA): TGTGCCAGCAGCTTAACAAAAAGACAGGGGAGCTCCTACAATGAGCAGTTCTTC.

The DNA for the CDR3 is TGTGCCACCAGCAGAGATAAAGGGGAAAGTCAGCCCCAGCATTTT. It translates to CATSRDKGESQPQHF. The chain recombines TRBV15 with TRBJ1-5; a weak D match, TRBD1 (5 bases). V gave up 0 bases and J gave up 6 bases, with 12 bases separating them. Germline V gene sequence: CDR1 LNHNV, CDR2 YYDKDF (reference sequence). The CDR3 has 15 amino acids.

The chain is built from TRBV11-2 and TRBJ2-3, with 9 bases matching TRBD2. Germline loops: CDR1 SGHAT, CDR2 FQNNGV. The CDR3 sequence is 18 residues long. The V gene end was trimmed by 4 bases and the J gene end by 5 bases; junction bases not matched to a gene: 16. The CDR3 DNA reads TGTGCCAGCAGCTCCCTTCCAGGCAGGGCGGGGGGGCAAGATACGCAGTATTTT. It encodes CASSSLPGRAGGQDTQYF.

V gene TRBV4-1 combines with J gene TRBJ1-1, with D possibly matching TRBD1 (5 bases). This CDR3 has 14 residues. Germline-derived CDR1 and CDR2 are MGHRA and YSYEKL. Trimming pared 2 bases from V and 1 base from J, leaving 8 bases between. CDR3 sequence reads: CASSQRDWNTEAFF. The DNA of the CDR3 is TGCGCCAGCAGCCAACGGGACTGGAACACTGAAGCTTTCTTT.